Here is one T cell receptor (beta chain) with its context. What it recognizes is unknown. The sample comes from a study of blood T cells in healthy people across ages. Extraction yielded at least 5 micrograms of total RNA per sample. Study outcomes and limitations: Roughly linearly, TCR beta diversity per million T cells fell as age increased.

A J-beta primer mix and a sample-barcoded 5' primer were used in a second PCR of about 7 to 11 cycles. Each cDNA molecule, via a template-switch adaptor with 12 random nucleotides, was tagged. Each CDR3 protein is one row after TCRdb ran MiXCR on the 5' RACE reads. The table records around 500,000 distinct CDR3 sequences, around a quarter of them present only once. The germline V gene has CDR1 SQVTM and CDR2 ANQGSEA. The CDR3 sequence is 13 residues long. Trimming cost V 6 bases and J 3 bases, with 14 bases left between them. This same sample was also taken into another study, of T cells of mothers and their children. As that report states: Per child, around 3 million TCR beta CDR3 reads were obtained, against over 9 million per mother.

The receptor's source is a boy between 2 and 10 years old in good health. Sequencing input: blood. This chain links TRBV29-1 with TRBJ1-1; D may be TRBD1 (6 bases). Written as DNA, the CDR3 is TGCAGCGTGGCCCATTACAGGGACACTGAAGCTTTCTTT. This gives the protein CSVAHYRDTEAFF.